This T cell receptor (beta chain) is drawn from a study of T-cell memory formation after mild COVID-19. Findings of the study overall: Whether day 37 second-wave clones are SARS-CoV-2-specific was not confirmed.

TCRdb passed the 5' RACE reads through MiXCR, listing each CDR3 protein once. The sample carries about 110,000 distinct CDR3 sequences, roughly a sixth recorded once. This CDR3 is 15 amino acids long. J was trimmed by 5 bases and V by 6 bases; bases with no gene match: 7. Notes on this clonotype: Its target is not known.

Material for sequencing was PBMCs or a T cell subset sorted from them (not recorded which). The receptor was isolated from a man between 18 and 29 years old who had mild COVID-19 (a few samples of this study predate the infection). Cell type and time point are not known. V is TRBV12-3 or TRBV12-4 and J is TRBJ2-5; 12 nucleotides line up with TRBD2. CDR3 DNA: TGTGCCAGCAGGCCTAGCGGGGGGGCCAGGGAGACCCAGTACTTC. It translates to CASRPSGGARETQYF.